The 14 T cell receptor beta chains reported below all come from one sample, sequenced in a study of CXCR3-negative and CXCR3-positive naive CD8 T cells. UMI labels and 5' RACE were used to prepare the TRB cDNA libraries. TCRdb reprocessed the 5' RACE reads, with one entry per CDR3 protein and no DNA. The table gives over 100,000 distinct CDR3 sequences; the top ten clones make up approximately 0.4% of it. Regarding the study as a whole: Compared with CXCR3-negative naive cells, CXCR3-positive naive cells showed more hydrophobic TRB CDR3s.

Their antigen targets remain unknown. Specimen: naive CXCR3+ CD8+ T cells from blood. Specified subset: CD45RO-CCR7+CD27+CD95- naive CD8+ T cells expressing CXCR3 (TNR3+). The source of these receptors is a human donor in good health. Some clones in this sample may be carry-over from other donors' samples.

The chain couples TRBV6-5 to TRBJ1-1. The length of the CDR3 is 16 residues. Germline-derived CDR1 and CDR2 are MNHEY and SVGAGI. The CDR3 loop is CASSPYYTPTHTEAFF.

The chain has TRBV29-1 and TRBJ2-7; TCRdb reports TRBD2, a call that lacks DNA to check it against. The CDR3 spans 14 residues. Germline lookup yields CDR1 SQVTM and CDR2 ANQGSEA. CDR3 region: CSVVGLAGVGEQYF.

This chain connects TRBV5-6 to TRBJ2-3. CDR1 is SGHDT and CDR2 is YYEEEE in the germline V gene. The CDR3 sequence is 16 residues long. This chain's CDR3 is CASSTWRLLSTDTQYF.

The V call is TRBV27, the J call TRBJ2-7; the TCRdb D gene call, TRBD2, has no DNA to confirm it. The CDR3 has 15 residues. CDR1 and CDR2 (germline): MNHEY, SMNVEV (reference sequence). The CDR3 reads CASSYRAGGSYEQYF.

This chain joins TRBV7-6 and TRBJ2-1; TCRdb gives TRBD1 as the D gene, but with no DNA this cannot be confirmed. The CDR3 is 15 residues long. The germline CDR1 and CDR2 sequences are SGHVS and FNYEAQ. The CDR3 loop is CASSLGRDRGNEQFF.

The rearrangement joins TRBV18 to TRBJ2-1; as DNA is missing, the TRBD2 call by TCRdb cannot be tested. Germline loops: CDR1 KGHSH, CDR2 LQKENI. This CDR3 is 16 amino acids long. CDR3 sequence reads: CASSPTSASGSYEQFF.

The chain joins TRBV20-1 to TRBJ1-1; the TRBD1 assignment by TCRdb is unverifiable without DNA. This CDR3 contains 16 residues. Looked up from germline, CDR1 is DFQATT and CDR2 is SNEGSKA (reference sequence). CDR3 loop: CSASPIWTGEDTEAFF.

This chain links TRBV7-6 with TRBJ1-1; TCRdb returns TRBD1, unconfirmable since there is no DNA. This CDR3 is built from 15 residues. Per the germline V gene, CDR1 is SGHVS and CDR2 is FNYEAQ. The CDR3 reads CASSKMGQGETEAFF. Complete variable domain (other parts from reference TRBV7-6 and TRBJ1-1): GAGVSQSPRYKVTKRGQDVALRCDPISGHVSLYWYRQALGQGPEFLTYFNYEAQQDKSGLPNDRFSAERPEGSISTLTIQRTEQRDSAMYRCASSKMGQGETEAFFGQGTRLTVV.

The V gene is TRBV7-6, the J gene TRBJ2-7; absent DNA, TCRdb's TRBD2 call cannot be checked. The CDR3 extends over 14 amino acids. Germline CDR1 reads SGHVS; CDR2 reads FNYEAQ. The CDR3 protein is CASSLAGLGYEQYF. Based on the CDR3 plus reference TRBV7-6 and TRBJ2-7, the full variable domain is GAGVSQSPRYKVTKRGQDVALRCDPISGHVSLYWYRQALGQGPEFLTYFNYEAQQDKSGLPNDRFSAERPEGSISTLTIQRTEQRDSAMYRCASSLAGLGYEQYFGPGTRLTVT.

The chain is built from TRBV10-3 and TRBJ2-5. Germline V gene lookup returns CDR1 ENHRY and CDR2 SYGVKD. This CDR3 is 13 amino acids long. The CDR3 loop reads CAISETPEETQYF.

This sequence joins TRBV7-2 and TRBJ2-1. CDR1 is SGHTA, CDR2 FQGNSA, per germline. The CDR3 has 16 residues. The CDR3 sequence: CASSHSVGVAYNEQFF.

The chain carries TRBV28 and TRBJ2-7. Per the germline V gene, CDR1 is MDHEN and CDR2 is SYDVKM. The CDR3 runs 14 residues. CDR3 sequence: CASNLPGSSYEQYF.

V is TRBV21-1 and J is TRBJ2-7. TRBV21-1 is a pseudogene. The CDR3 contains 16 residues. The CDR3: CASSRSKRVGSYEQYF.

The rearrangement joins TRBV4-2 to TRBJ1-1; TCRdb reports TRBD1, a call that lacks DNA to check it against. The CDR3 has 14 residues. Germline CDR1 LGHNA, CDR2 YNFKEQ. This CDR3 reads CASSQVGGAAEAFF.